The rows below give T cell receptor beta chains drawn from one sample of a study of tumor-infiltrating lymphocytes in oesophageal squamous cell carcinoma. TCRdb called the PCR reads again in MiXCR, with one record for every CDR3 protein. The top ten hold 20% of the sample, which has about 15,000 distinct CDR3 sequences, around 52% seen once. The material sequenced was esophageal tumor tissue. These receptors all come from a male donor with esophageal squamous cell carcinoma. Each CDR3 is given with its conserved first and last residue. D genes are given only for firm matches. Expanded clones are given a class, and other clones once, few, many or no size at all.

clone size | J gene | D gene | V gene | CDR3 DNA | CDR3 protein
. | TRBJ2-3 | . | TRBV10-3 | TGTGCCATCAGGGTGGGGACTGGGGCTGATACGCAGTATTTT | CAIRVGTGADTQYF
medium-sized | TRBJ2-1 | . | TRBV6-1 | TGTGCCAGCAAACCCGAATGGGGGTCCTACAATGAGCAGTTCTTC | CASKPEWGSYNEQFF
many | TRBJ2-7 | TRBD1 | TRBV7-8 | TGTGCCAGCAGCTTAGCACAGGGGGGTGCCGAGCAGTACTTC | CASSLAQGGAEQYF
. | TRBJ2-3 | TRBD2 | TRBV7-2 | TGTGCCAGCAGCCTCCAGACTAGCGGGGGCGAGACCCAGAATTTT | CASSLQTSGGETQNF
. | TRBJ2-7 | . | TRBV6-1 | TGTGCCAGCGCACACCAGAAAAGGCAGTACTTC | CASAHQKRQYF
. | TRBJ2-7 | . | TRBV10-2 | TGCGCCACCACGGAGGCTGGCACAGTTACGCAGTACTTC | CATTEAGTVTQYF
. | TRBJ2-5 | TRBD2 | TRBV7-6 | TGTGCCAGCAGCTTCCCCGGGACTAGACAGGAGACCCAGTACTTC | CASSFPGTRQETQYF
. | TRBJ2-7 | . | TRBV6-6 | TGTGCCAGCAGTTACTCGACCAGGGGTCAGCCCAACGAGCAGTACTTC | CASSYSTRGQPNEQYF
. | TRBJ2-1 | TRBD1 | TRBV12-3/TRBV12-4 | TGTGCCAGCAGTTTAGAACAGGGGGCTTTTAGGAATGAGCAGTTCTTC | CASSLEQGAFRNEQFF
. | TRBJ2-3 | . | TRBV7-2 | TGTGCCAGCAGCCTAAGGACAGACACAGATACGCAGTATTTT | CASSLRTDTDTQYF
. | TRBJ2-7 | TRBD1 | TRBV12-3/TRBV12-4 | TGTGCCAGCTCAGACAGGGAGAAGGGCGAGCAGTACTTC | CASSDREKGEQYF
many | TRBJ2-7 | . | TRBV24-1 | TGTGCCACCAGTGGACAGGCCTCTGGCGAGCAGTACTTC | CATSGQASGEQYF
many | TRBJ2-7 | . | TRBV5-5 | TGTGCCAGCAGCTTGGAAGTCCAGACCACCTACAATGAGCAGTACTTC | CASSLEVQTTYNEQYF
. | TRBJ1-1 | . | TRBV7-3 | TGTGCCAGCAGCTTAGGTACCGGGGCAGTACGTGACACTGAAGCTTTCTTT | CASSLGTGAVRDTEAFF
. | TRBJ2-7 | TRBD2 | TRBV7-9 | TGTGCCAGCAGTACCGGGACTAGCGGAGTCGAGCAGTACTTC | CASSTGTSGVEQYF
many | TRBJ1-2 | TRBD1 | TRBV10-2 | TGCGCCAGCAGTGAGGACAGGGTTACTGGCTACACCTTC | CASSEDRVTGYTF
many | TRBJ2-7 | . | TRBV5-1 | TGCGCCAGCAGCTTGTCTAGGGATTACGAGCAGTACTTC | CASSLSRDYEQYF
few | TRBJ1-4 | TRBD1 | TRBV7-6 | TGTGCCAGCAGCTCCGGGACAGCAACTAATGAAAAACTGTTTTTT | CASSSGTATNEKLFF
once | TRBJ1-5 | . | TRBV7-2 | TGTGCCAGCAGCCCCCGGGACAGCAATCAGCCCCAGCATTTT | CASSPRDSNQPQHF
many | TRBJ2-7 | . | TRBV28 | TGTGCCAGCAGACCCCATGGGGGCAGCTCCTACGAGCAGTACTTC | CASRPHGGSSYEQYF
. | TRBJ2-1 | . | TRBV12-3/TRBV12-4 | TGTGCCAGCGGTATTAGCTACTACAATGAGCAGTTCTTC | CASGISYYNEQFF
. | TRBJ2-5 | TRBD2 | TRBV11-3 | TGTGCCAGCAGCCCCATACTAGCGGGAGATAGGGGAGAGACCCAGTACTTC | CASSPILAGDRGETQYF
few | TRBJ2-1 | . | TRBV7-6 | TGTGCCAGCAGCTTAGCCGACGGGAATGAGCAGTTCTTC | CASSLADGNEQFF
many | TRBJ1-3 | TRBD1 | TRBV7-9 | TGTGCCACCGCGAAAAGGACCGGGACAGGGGCTAACACCATATATTTT | CATAKRTGTGANTIYF
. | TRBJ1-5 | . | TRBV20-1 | TGCAGTGCTAGATCGCCGTTTCAGCCCCAGCATTTT | CSARSPFQPQHF
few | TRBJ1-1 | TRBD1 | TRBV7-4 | TGTGCCAGCAGCTCGGGACAGGGGAACACTGAAGCTTTCTTT | CASSSGQGNTEAFF
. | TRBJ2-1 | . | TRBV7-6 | TGTGCCAGCAGCTCATCGAAACTGGAGCAGTTCTTC | CASSSSKLEQFF
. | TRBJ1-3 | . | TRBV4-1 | TGCGCCAGCAGCTATAACAGGGTAGCTGGAAACACCATATATTTT | CASSYNRVAGNTIYF
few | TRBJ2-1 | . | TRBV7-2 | TGTGCCAGCAGCTTTGTAGGAGGGTACAATGAGCAGTTCTTC | CASSFVGGYNEQFF
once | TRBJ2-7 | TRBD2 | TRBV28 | TGTGCCAGCAAGATTAGCGGGGGGTCTCGGAATGAGCAGTACTTC | CASKISGGSRNEQYF
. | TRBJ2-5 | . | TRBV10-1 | TGCGCCAGCAGTGACAGGGGTTCGCGGGAGACCCAGTACTTC | CASSDRGSRETQYF
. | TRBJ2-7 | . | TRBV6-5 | TGTGCCAGCAGTTTGGGGGATCACAGGGATAATTCACCCCTCCACTTC | CASSLGDHRDNSPLHF
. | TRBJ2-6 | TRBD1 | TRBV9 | TGTGCCAGCAGCGTAGCCACAGGGGCTGGGGCCAACGTCCTGACTTTC | CASSVATGAGANVLTF
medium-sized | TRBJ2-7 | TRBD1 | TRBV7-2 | TGTGCCAGCAGCTTAGGGGGGACAGCCGGTTACGAGCAGTACTTC | CASSLGGTAGYEQYF
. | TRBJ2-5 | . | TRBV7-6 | TGTGCCAGCGGACTTGGACAATCCCAAGAGACCCAGTACTTC | CASGLGQSQETQYF
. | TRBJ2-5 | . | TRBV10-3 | TGTGCCATCAGAGGGACATCCGAGGGAGAGACCCAGTACTTC | CAIRGTSEGETQYF
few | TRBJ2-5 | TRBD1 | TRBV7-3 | TGTGCCAGCAGCTCAGGGGGCGCGAGAGAGACCCAGTACTTC | CASSSGGARETQYF
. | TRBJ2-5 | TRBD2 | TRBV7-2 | TGTGCCAGCAGCTTATTGACTAGCGGGAAGGAGACCCAGTACTTC | CASSLLTSGKETQYF
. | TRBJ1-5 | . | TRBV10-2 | TGCGCCAGCAGTGAGTCGGGGGCAGATCAGCCCCAGCATTTT | CASSESGADQPQHF
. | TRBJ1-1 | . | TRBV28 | TGTGCCAGCAGTTCCGACGGGGGTAGGAAGGTTATCTACGAGCAGTACTTT | CASSSDGGRKVIYEQYF
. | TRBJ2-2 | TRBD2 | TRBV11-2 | TGTGCCAGCAGCTTTGGAGCGGGAGGGCTCACCGGGGAGCTGTTTTTT | CASSFGAGGLTGELFF
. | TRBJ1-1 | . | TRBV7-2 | TGTGCCAGCAGCTCCGCTACGCGAAACACTGAAGCTTTCTTT | CASSSATRNTEAFF
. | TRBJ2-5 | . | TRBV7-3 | TGTGCCAGCAGCTTAATGGGGGGACCCCAAGAGACCCAGTACTTC | CASSLMGGPQETQYF
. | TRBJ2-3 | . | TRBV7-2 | TGTGCCAGCAGCCCAGCTTACCAGCTAACAGATACGCAGTATTTT | CASSPAYQLTDTQYF
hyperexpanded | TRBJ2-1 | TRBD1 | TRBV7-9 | TGTGCCAGCATCTCGACAGGGGGCAATGAGCAGTTCTTC | CASISTGGNEQFF
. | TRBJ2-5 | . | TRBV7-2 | TGTGCCAGCAGCTTCCCCCCGCGTGGTAGAGGGAACCGTCAAGAGACCCAGTACTTC | CASSFPPRGRGNRQETQYF
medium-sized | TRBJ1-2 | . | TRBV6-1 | TGTGCCAGCAGTGCGCCCAGGGGTCTCGACTATGGCTACACCTTC | CASSAPRGLDYGYTF